This record concerns one TCR beta chain sequence. Its antigen is unidentified. This specimen belongs to a study of CD8+ T cells in alopecia areata. As for the study in general: Those treated were given oral tofacitinib at 5 to 10 mg twice daily. General study points: The presence of one nonresponder keeps the tie between baseline CD8+ expansion and response uncertain. Higher clonality was seen in lesional scalp than in normal scalp, especially in alopecia totalis/universalis.

Reverse transcription of extracted RNA yielded cDNA, which provided the sequencing template. Generated by immunoSEQ multiplex PCR, the TCRdb table keeps only in-frame clones and is missing some. The table records more than 150,000 clones, approximately 51% of them present only once. Treatment noted: oral pan-JAK inhibitor, 5-10 mg twice daily. The CDR3 runs to 14 residues. Germline CDR1 is LNHNV and CDR2 is YYDKDF (reference sequence). The V end lost 2 bases, the J end lost 4 bases, and 11 bases lay between the germline ends. Sequenced here: CD8+ T cells sorted from blood, sampled at week 52, from a patient treated with tofacitinib. This rearrangement joins TRBV15 to TRBJ1-2, with D tentatively TRBD1 (6 bases). This receptor was taken from a human donor with alopecia areata. Here the CDR3 reads CATSRQGSSYGYTF. The CDR3 bases are TGTGCCACCAGCAGACAGGGGTCCTCCTATGGCTACACCTTC.